This TCR beta chain originates from a study of blood T cell repertoires in COVID-19. The CDR3 is made up of 17 amino acids. V lost 0 bases and J lost 4; bases outside the gene matches: 11. Germline V gives CDR1 SGHNT, CDR2 YYREEE (reference sequence). How the authors handled the data: The assay estimated nucleated cells by amplifying reference gene primers. Assay used: immunoSEQ multiplex PCR; TCRdb lists only in-frame clones, some missing. D and trimming come from the DNA, and the V and J calls and clone size come from that table. This sample has about 140,000 clones, with 80% to 90% found just once.

The sequence was obtained from a man aged 55 to 70 who had recovered from COVID-19. The chain has TRBV5-4 and TRBJ2-7; 9 nucleotides align to TRBD1. The sequenced material came from PBMCs or T cells enriched from blood (not recorded which). The CDR3, as DNA: TGTGCCAGCAGCTTGGGCTCCGCGGACAGGGGTACGTACGAGCAGTACTTC. This translates into CASSLGSADRGTYEQYF. Complete variable domain (other parts from reference TRBV5-4 and TRBJ2-7): ETGVTQSPTHLIKTRGQQVTLRCSSQSGHNTVSWYQQALGQGPQFIFQYYREEENGRGNFPPRFSGLQFPNYSSELNVNALELDDSALYLCASSLGSADRGTYEQYFGPGTRLTVT.